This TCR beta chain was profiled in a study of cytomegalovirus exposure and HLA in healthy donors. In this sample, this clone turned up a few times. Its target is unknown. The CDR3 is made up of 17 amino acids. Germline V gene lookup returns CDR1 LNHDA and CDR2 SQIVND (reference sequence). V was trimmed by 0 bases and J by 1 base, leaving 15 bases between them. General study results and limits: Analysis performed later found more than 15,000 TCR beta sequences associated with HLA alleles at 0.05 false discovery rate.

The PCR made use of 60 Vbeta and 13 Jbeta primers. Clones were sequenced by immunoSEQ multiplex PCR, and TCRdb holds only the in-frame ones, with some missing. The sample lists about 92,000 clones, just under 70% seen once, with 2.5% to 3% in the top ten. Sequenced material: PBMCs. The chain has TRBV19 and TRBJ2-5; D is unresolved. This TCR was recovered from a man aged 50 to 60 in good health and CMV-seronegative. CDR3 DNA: TGTGCCAGTAGTATAGATTGGGCAGCAGATACCCAAGAGACCCAGTACTTC. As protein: CASSIDWAADTQETQYF.